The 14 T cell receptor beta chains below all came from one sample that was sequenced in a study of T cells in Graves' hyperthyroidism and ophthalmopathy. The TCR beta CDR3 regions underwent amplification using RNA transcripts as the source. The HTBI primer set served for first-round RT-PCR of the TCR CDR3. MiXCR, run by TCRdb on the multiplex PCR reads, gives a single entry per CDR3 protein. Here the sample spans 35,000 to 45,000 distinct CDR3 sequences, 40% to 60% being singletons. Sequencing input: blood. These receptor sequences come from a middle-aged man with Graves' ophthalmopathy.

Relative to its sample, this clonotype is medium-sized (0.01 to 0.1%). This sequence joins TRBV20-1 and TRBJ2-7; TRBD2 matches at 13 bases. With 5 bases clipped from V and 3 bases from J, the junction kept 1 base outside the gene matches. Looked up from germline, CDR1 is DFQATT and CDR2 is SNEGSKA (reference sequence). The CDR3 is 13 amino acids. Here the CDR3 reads CSARTSGGYEQYF. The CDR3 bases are TGCAGTGCTCGGACTAGCGGGGGCTACGAGCAGTACTTC.

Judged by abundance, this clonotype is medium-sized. CDR3 coding DNA: TGCAGTGCTAGTAATGGACAGAGGGAGACCCAGTACTTC. It specifies CSASNGQRETQYF. This rearrangement joins TRBV20-1 to TRBJ2-5; D perhaps matches TRBD1 (6 bases). Germline CDR1 and CDR2: DFQATT and SNEGSKA (reference sequence). CDR3 length equals 13 residues. The V gene lost 3 bases and the J gene lost 5 bases, with 13 bases spanning the gap.

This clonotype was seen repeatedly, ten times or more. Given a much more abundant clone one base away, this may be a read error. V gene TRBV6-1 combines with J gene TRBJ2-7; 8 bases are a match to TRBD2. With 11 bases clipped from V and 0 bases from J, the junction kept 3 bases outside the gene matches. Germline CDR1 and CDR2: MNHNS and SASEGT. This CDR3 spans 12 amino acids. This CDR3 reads CAGGGNSYEQYF. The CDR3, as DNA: TGTGCCGGCGGGGGGAACTCCTACGAGCAGTACTTC.

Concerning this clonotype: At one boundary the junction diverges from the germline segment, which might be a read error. The CDR3 loop is CASSEALW. The CDR3 coding sequence is TGTGCCAGCAGTGAAGCGCTTTGG. The V and J genes are TRBV2 and TRBJ2-1; D ambiguous. The CDR3 is 8 residues long. CDR1 is SNHLY and CDR2 is FYNNEI in the germline V gene.

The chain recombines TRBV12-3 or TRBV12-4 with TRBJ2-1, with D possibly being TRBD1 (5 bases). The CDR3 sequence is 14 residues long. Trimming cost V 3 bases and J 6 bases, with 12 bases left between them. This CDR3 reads CASSLWFQGNEQFF. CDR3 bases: TGTGCCAGCAGTTTGTGGTTTCAGGGCAATGAGCAGTTCTTC.

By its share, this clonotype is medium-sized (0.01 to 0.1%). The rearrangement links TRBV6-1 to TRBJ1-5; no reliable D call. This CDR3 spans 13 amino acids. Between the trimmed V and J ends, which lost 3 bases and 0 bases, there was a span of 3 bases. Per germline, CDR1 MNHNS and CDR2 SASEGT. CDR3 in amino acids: CASSDNSNQPQHF. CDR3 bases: TGTGCCAGCAGTGATAATAGCAATCAGCCCCAGCATTTT.

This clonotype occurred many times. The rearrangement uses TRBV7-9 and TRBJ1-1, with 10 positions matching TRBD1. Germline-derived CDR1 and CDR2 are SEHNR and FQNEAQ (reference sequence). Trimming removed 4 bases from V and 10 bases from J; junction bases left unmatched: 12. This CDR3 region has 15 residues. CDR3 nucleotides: TGTGCCAGCAGCTCACAGGGTGGACAGGGGGTCCCAGCTTTCTTT. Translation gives CASSSQGGQGVPAFF.

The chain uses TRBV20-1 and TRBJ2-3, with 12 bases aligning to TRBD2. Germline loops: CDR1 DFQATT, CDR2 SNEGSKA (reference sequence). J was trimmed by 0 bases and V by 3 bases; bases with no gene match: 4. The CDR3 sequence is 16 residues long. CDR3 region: CSASLTSGGSTDTQYF. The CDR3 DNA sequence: TGCAGTGCTAGCCTGACTAGCGGGGGTAGCACAGATACGCAGTATTTT.

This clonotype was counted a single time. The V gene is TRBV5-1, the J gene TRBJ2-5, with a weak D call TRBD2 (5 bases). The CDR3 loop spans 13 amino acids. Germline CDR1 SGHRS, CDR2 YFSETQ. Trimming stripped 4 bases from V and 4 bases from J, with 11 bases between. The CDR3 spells CASSQGSGETQYF. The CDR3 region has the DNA TGCGCCAGCAGCCAAGGCAGCGGAGAGACCCAGTACTTC.

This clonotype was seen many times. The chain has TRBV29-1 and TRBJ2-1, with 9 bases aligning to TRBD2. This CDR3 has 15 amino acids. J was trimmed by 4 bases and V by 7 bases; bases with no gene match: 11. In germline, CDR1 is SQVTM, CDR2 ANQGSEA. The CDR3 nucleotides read TGCAGCGGAACCCCTAGCGGGGAGTTATACAATGAGCAGTTCTTC. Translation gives CSGTPSGELYNEQFF.

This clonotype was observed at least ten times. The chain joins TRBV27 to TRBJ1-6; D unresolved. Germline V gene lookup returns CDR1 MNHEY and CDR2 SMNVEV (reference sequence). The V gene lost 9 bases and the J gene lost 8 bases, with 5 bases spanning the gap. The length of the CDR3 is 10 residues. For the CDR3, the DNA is TGTGCCAGTAAAGATTCACCCCTCCACTTT. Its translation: CASKDSPLHF.

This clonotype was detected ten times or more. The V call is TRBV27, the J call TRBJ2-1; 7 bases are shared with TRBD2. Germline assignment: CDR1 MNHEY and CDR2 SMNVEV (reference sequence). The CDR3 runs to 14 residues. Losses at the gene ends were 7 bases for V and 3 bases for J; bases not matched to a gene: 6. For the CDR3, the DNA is TGTGCCAGCAACCTGGGCGGGGGCTACAATGAGCAGTTCTTC. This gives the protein CASNLGGGYNEQFF.

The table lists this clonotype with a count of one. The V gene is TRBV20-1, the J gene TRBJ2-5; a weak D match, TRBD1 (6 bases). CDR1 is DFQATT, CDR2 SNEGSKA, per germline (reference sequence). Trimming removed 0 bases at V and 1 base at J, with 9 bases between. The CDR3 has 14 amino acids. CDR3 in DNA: TGCAGTGCTAGAGATCAGGGGACCCAAGAGACCCAGTACTTC. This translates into CSARDQGTQETQYF.

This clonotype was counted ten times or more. CDR3 DNA: TGTGCCAGCAGCGCCGGGACAGGTTACTACGAGCAGTACTTC. Its protein product is CASSAGTGYYEQYF. The rearrangement joins TRBV11-2 to TRBJ2-7, with 8 nucleotides matching TRBD1. Germline V gene lookup returns CDR1 SGHAT and CDR2 FQNNGV. The V segment lost 5 bases and the J segment 3 bases; nucleotides outside the gene matches: 6. The CDR3 contains 14 residues.